The following is a TCR beta chain sequence with its context. The junction does not match germline at one end; this may be a read error. The V gene's germline CDR1 is SGHTA and CDR2 FQGTGA. The CDR3 sequence is 17 residues long. The sample originates from a study of T cell changes during pregnancy in multiple sclerosis. Some clones are missing from TCRdb's copy, which holds only in-frame ones; the method was immunoSEQ multiplex PCR. The table includes 45,000 to 70,000 clones, about 90% detected once. The receptor's source is a female donor in good health, enrolled as a control in a pregnancy study. This material consisted of CD4+ T cells from peripheral blood mononuclear cells, taken after pregnancy. The genes are TRBV7-3 and TRBJ1-1, with D perhaps TRBD1 (6 bases). The CDR3 loop is CASSLTGRLTRGTEAFF. As DNA, the CDR3 is TGTGCCAGCAGCCTAACAGGGAGGTTAACCCGGGGGACTGAAGCTTTCTTT.